The next 21 T cell receptor beta chains were all read from a single sample in a study of identical twins. TCRdb fed the 5' RACE reads into MiXCR, producing one record per CDR3 protein. The sample includes 1.5 million or so distinct CDR3 sequences, roughly 35% of them seen just once. The sample comprised cord blood. The receptors come from a newborn girl in good health.

The V gene is TRBV12-3 or TRBV12-4, the J gene TRBJ1-1, with TRBD1 matching over 8 bases. CDR3 length equals 15 residues. Losses at the gene ends were 6 bases for V and 0 bases for J; bases not matched to a gene: 6. The CDR3 DNA sequence: TGTGCCAGCAGACAGGGGGGACGAATGAACACTGAAGCTTTCTTT. The encoded protein is CASRQGGRMNTEAFF.

This chain uses TRBV25-1 with TRBJ1-5; D is ambiguous. From germline, CDR1 is MGHDK and CDR2 SYGVNS. The CDR3 is 14 amino acids. The ends were cut back, 6 bases at V and 3 bases at J, with 12 bases in the middle. CDR3 sequence: CASSVRINNQPQHF. The CDR3 DNA reads as TGTGCCAGCAGCGTTAGGATTAACAATCAGCCCCAGCATTTT. Full variable domain (missing parts from reference TRBV25-1 and TRBJ1-5): EADIYQTPRYLVIGTGKKITLECSQTMGHDKMYWYQQDPGMELHLIHYSYGVNSTEKGDLSSESTVSRIRTEHFPLTLESARPSHTSQYLCASSVRINNQPQHFGDGTRLSIL.

About this clonotype: Being one base from a much bigger clone, this may be a read error. The rearrangement links TRBV27 to TRBJ2-1; D remains unclear. The CDR3 runs to 9 residues. Trimming cost V 10 bases and J 15 bases, with 13 bases left between them. Germline V gene sequence: CDR1 MNHEY, CDR2 SMNVEV (reference sequence). CDR3 amino acids: CANARVRFF. CDR3 nucleotides: TGTGCCAACGCTAGGGTGCGGTTCTTC.

The chain links TRBV10-3 to TRBJ2-3; 8 bases map to TRBD2. Trimming at V came to 0 bases and at J to 1 base, leaving 0 bases not matched to a gene. Per the germline V gene, CDR1 is ENHRY and CDR2 is SYGVKD. The CDR3 has 15 amino acids. The CDR3 sequence: CAISESSGGTDTQYF. The CDR3 DNA is TGTGCCATCAGTGAGTCTAGCGGGGGCACAGATACGCAGTATTTT.

The sample holds one count of this clonotype. The junction does not match germline at one end; this may be a read error. The chain combines TRBV7-9 with TRBJ2-3; 10 bases line up with TRBD2. Germline V gives CDR1 SEHNR, CDR2 FQNEAQ (reference sequence). The CDR3 has 18 residues. The CDR3 sequence: CASSLEGLAGVSTVTQYF. The CDR3 DNA reads TGTGCCAGCAGCTTAGAGGGGCTAGCGGGAGTGAGCACAGTTACGCAGTATTTT.

This clonotype has just a few counts. The chain is built from TRBV12-3 or TRBV12-4 and TRBJ2-5; 10 nucleotides line up with TRBD2. V lost 6 bases and J lost 11; bases outside the gene matches: 21. The CDR3 extends over 17 amino acids. Here the CDR3 DNA reads TGTGCCAGCAGCCTCGGGACTAGCGCTTGGCTTGCGAGTGAGCAGTACTTC. Translation gives CASSLGTSAWLASEQYF.

The J gene is TRBJ2-3, the V gene TRBV5-1, with TRBD2 matching 14 bases. Losses at the gene ends were 4 bases for V and 5 bases for J; bases not matched to a gene: 6. The CDR3 extends over 16 amino acids. The germline V gene encodes CDR1 SGHRS and CDR2 YFSETQ. The CDR3 DNA reads as TGCGCCAGCAGCCCGACTAGCGGGAGGGTAGTAGATACGCAGTATTTT. Residues: CASSPTSGRVVDTQYF.

This clonotype was observed many times. V is TRBV5-1 and J is TRBJ2-7; possibly TRBD1 for D (7 bases). V lost 2 bases and J 4 bases, leaving 16 bases between the germline ends. Germline-derived CDR1 and CDR2 are SGHRS and YFSETQ. The CDR3 loop spans 15 amino acids. The CDR3 region is CASSLIGGQPYEQYF. For the CDR3, the DNA is TGCGCCAGCAGCTTAATCGGGGGACAGCCTTACGAGCAGTACTTC.

The gene calls are TRBV2 and TRBJ2-2; maybe TRBD2 (6 bases). The CDR3 spans 16 residues. V lost 6 bases and J lost 0, with 14 bases in between. The V gene's germline CDR1 is SNHLY and CDR2 FYNNEI. CDR3 nucleotides: TGTGCCAGCAGCGGCCGGGACTTCCCGAACACCGGGGAGCTGTTTTTT. As protein: CASSGRDFPNTGELFF.

The rearrangement joins TRBV2 to TRBJ2-3; 8 nucleotides align to TRBD2. With V trimmed by 3 bases and J by 6 bases, 11 bases remained unmatched. The length of the CDR3 is 16 residues. Germline CDR1 and CDR2: SNHLY and FYNNEI. The CDR3 loop reads CASSDVPTSAADTQYF. The CDR3 DNA sequence: TGTGCCAGCAGTGACGTCCCGACTAGCGCTGCGGATACGCAGTATTTT.

This clonotype was counted many times. The chain joins TRBV20-1 to TRBJ1-2; D unclear. With 1 base removed from V and 4 bases from J, the gap between germline ends came to 4 bases. The CDR3 loop spans 11 amino acids. From germline, CDR1 is DFQATT and CDR2 SNEGSKA (reference sequence). CDR3 nucleotide sequence: TGCAGTGCTAGAGGGGCCTATGGCTACACCTTC. Amino acid sequence: CSARGAYGYTF.

This clonotype has a count of ten or more. The rearrangement uses TRBV20-1 and TRBJ1-2, with no clear D. The CDR3 sequence is 14 residues long. Germline assignment: CDR1 DFQATT and CDR2 SNEGSKA (reference sequence). The V end was cut by 6 bases, the J end by 3 bases, with 17 bases between. CDR3 region: CSATRDQTYYGYTF. The CDR3 DNA reads TGCAGTGCCACCCGGGATCAGACATACTATGGCTACACCTTC.

This clonotype has only a few counts. This chain links TRBV12-3 or TRBV12-4 with TRBJ2-1; D unclear. This CDR3 has 16 residues. V was cut by 5 bases and J by 0 bases, with 14 bases left in between. Written as DNA, the CDR3 is TGTGCCAGCAGTACCCACCCACAGAGCTCCTACAATGAGCAGTTCTTC. Its translation is CASSTHPQSSYNEQFF.

The chain couples TRBV5-1 to TRBJ2-5; the D is unclear. Between the trimmed V and J ends, which lost 0 bases and 0 bases, there was a span of 6 bases. Per the germline V gene, CDR1 is SGHRS and CDR2 is YFSETQ. The CDR3 consists of 14 residues. The CDR3 bases are TGCGCCAGCAGCTTGGAGGCAGACCAAGAGACCCAGTACTTC. Amino acid sequence: CASSLEADQETQYF. Looking up the rest from reference TRBV5-1 and TRBJ2-5 gives the full variable domain: KAGVTQTPRYLIKTRGQQVTLSCSPISGHRSVSWYQQTPGQGLQFLFEYFSETQRNKGNFPGRFSGRQFSNSRSEMNVSTLELGDSALYLCASSLEADQETQYFGPGTRLLVL.

This sequence joins TRBV6-6 and TRBJ1-6; D is undetermined. The germline V and J ends were trimmed by 6 bases and 10 bases, with 16 bases remaining between them. Per the germline V gene, CDR1 is MNHNY and CDR2 is SVGAGI (reference sequence). The CDR3 has 14 amino acids. CDR3 region: CASSMDWSGSPLHF. The CDR3 nucleotides are TGTGCCAGCAGCATGGACTGGTCGGGGTCACCCCTCCACTTT.

The chain uses TRBV5-1 and TRBJ2-1, with a weak D call TRBD2 (7 bases). V was cut by 5 bases and J by 5 bases, with 14 bases left in between. Looked up from germline, CDR1 is SGHRS and CDR2 is YFSETQ. This CDR3 contains 14 residues. CDR3 in DNA: TGCGCCAGCAGTCGAGGGGGGGGAGACAATGAGCAGTTCTTC. Residues: CASSRGGGDNEQFF.

The chain carries TRBV15 and TRBJ2-2; D may be TRBD1 (5 bases). Germline V lookup: CDR1 LNHNV, CDR2 YYDKDF (reference sequence). This CDR3 comprises 14 residues. Trimming removed 0 bases from V and 3 bases from J, with 5 bases in between. The CDR3 DNA reads as TGTGCCACCAGCAGAGACAGGGACACCGGGGAGCTGTTTTTT. Its protein is CATSRDRDTGELFF. Full variable domain (missing parts from reference TRBV15 and TRBJ2-2): DAMVIQNPRYQVTQFGKPVTLSCSQTLNHNVMYWYQQKSSQAPKLLFHYYDKDFNNEADTPDNFQSRRPNTSFCFLDIRSPGLGDTAMYLCATSRDRDTGELFFGEGSRLTVL.

This clonotype was detected only once. This chain joins TRBV30 and TRBJ1-1; 9 positions agree with TRBD1. CDR1 is GTSNPN and CDR2 is SVGIG in the germline V gene (reference sequence). CDR3 length: 13 amino acids. After removal of 4 bases from V and 5 bases from J, the junction contained 5 bases not matched to a gene. CDR3 in amino acids: CAWNIQGATEAFF. CDR3 DNA: TGTGCCTGGAACATACAGGGGGCGACTGAAGCTTTCTTT.

In this sample, this clonotype turned up a few times. The chain has TRBV15 and TRBJ2-1; D assignment may be TRBD1 or TRBD2 (5 bases each). The CDR3 has 16 amino acids. With 0 bases removed from V and 4 bases from J, the gap between germline ends came to 13 bases. The germline V gene has CDR1 LNHNV and CDR2 YYDKDF (reference sequence). The CDR3 spells CATSRDAPRGYNEQFF. CDR3 DNA: TGTGCCACCAGCAGAGATGCCCCGAGGGGTTACAATGAGCAGTTCTTC.

The V call is TRBV20-1, the J call TRBJ2-1; 9 bases match TRBD2. The J call may be incorrect, as the DNA end agrees better with TRBJ2-7. This CDR3 is 15 amino acids long. Germline-derived CDR1 and CDR2 are DFQATT and SNEGSKA (reference sequence). The CDR3 nucleotides read TGCAGTGCTAGAGATAGCGGGAGCTCCTACAATGAGCAGTACTTC. This translates into CSARDSGSSYNEQYF.

The chain is built from TRBV6-5 and TRBJ2-1; a possible D gene is TRBD2 (6 bases). The CDR3 has 14 residues. V lost 2 bases and J 3 bases, leaving 8 bases between the germline ends. CDR1 and CDR2 (germline): MNHEY, SVGAGI. CDR3 nucleotides: TGTGCCAGCAGTTACGCTAGCGTCTACAATGAGCAGTTCTTC. Its protein product is CASSYASVYNEQFF.